This entry is about one T cell receptor beta chain. The target antigen is unknown. The CDR3 has 16 amino acids. Germline V gene sequence: CDR1 DFQATT, CDR2 SNEGSKA (reference sequence). The V segment lost 6 bases and the J segment 1 base; nucleotides outside the gene matches: 13. Someone pulled total RNA out of unfractionated whole blood. TCRdb recomputed calls from the 5' RACE reads with MiXCR, one row per CDR3 protein. The repertoire holds 95,000 to 120,000 distinct CDR3 sequences, with 15% to 20% as singletons. This sample was taken from a study of human T cells and chemical hapten exposure. Study outcomes and limitations: With regard to DPC sensitization, TCRs above 1 in 1000 frequency did not change.

This clonotype was sampled from a human donor in good health. V and J are TRBV20-1 and TRBJ2-7, with TRBD2 matching over 9 bases. The chain's CDR3 is CSAREGAGGRSYEQYF. CDR3 in DNA: TGCAGTGCGCGGGAGGGGGCAGGGGGTAGGTCCTACGAGCAGTACTTC.